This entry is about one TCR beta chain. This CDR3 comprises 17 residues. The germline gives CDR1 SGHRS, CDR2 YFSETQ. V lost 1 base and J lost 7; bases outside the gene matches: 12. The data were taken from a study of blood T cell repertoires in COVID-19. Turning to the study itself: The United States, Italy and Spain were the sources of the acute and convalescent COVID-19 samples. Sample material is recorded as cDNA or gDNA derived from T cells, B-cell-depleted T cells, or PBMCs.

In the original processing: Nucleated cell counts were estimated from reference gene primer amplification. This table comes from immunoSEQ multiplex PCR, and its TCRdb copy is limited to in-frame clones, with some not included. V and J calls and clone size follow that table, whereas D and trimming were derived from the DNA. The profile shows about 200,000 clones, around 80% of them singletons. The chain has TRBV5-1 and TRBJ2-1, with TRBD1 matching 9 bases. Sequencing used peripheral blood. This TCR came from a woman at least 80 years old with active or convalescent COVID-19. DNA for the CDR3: TGCGCCAGCAGCTTGCCCAGGACAGGGGTCGGGCGGAATGAGCAGTTCTTC. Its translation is CASSLPRTGVGRNEQFF.